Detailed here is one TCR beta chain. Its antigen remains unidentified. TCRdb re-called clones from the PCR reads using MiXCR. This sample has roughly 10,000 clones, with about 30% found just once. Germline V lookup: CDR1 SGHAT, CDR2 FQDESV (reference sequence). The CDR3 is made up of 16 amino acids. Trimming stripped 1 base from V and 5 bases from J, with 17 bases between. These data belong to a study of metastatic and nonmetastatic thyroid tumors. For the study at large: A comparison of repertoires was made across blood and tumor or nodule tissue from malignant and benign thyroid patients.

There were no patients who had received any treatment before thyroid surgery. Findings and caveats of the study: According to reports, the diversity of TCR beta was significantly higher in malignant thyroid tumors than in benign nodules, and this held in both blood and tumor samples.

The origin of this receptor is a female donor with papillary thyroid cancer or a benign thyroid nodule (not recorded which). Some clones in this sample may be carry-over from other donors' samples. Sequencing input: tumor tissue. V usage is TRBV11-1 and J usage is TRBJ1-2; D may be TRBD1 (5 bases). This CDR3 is CASSLGAGERGYGYTF. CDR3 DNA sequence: TGTGCCAGCAGCTTAGGCGCGGGGGAAAGAGGTTATGGCTACACCTTC. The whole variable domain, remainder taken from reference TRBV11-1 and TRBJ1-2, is EAEVAQSPRYKITEKSQAVAFWCDPISGHATLYWYRQILGQGPELLVQFQDESVVDDSQLPKDRFSAERLKGVDSTLKIQPAELGDSAMYLCASSLGAGERGYGYTFGSGTRLTVV.